This T cell receptor beta chain was found in a study of blood T cell repertoires in COVID-19. As for the study in general: The United States, Italy and Spain were the sources of the acute and convalescent COVID-19 samples.

Here immunoSEQ multiplex PCR was the method, and the copy in TCRdb shows in-frame clones only, minus some. The sample contains around 26,000 clones, 92% of which appear only once. V dropped 5 bases and J dropped 2 bases, with 14 bases sitting between them. Looked up from germline, CDR1 is GTSNPN and CDR2 is SVGIG (reference sequence). The CDR3 length is 14 residues. This sequence originates from a man between 65 and 85 years old with active COVID-19. The chain couples TRBV30 to TRBJ2-3, with a possible D match to TRBD2 (5 bases). Sequenced sample: peripheral blood. In nucleotides, the CDR3 is TGTGCCTGGGCCCCCGGACTCCTCACAGATACGCAGTATTTT. Its protein product is CAWAPGLLTDTQYF.